The next 8 T cell receptor beta chains were all read from a single sample in a study of T cells in Graves' hyperthyroidism and ophthalmopathy. RNA transcripts provided the source from which TCR beta CDR3 regions were amplified. Initially, a first-round RT-PCR of the TCR CDR3 employed the HTBI primer set. From the multiplex PCR reads, TCRdb called clonotypes with MiXCR, one entry per CDR3 protein. The table shows approximately 590,000 distinct CDR3 sequences, with 15% to 18% occurring only once. What was sequenced was blood. These TCRs come from a woman aged 25-40 years with Graves' hyperthyroidism.

The CDR3 DNA follows: TGTGCCAGCAGTATGAGGGGGCTCGGCAATCAGCCCCAGCATTTT. Its translation is CASSMRGLGNQPQHF. The chain recombines TRBV12-3 or TRBV12-4 with TRBJ1-5; 7 bases are a match to TRBD1. The CDR3 is 15 residues long. V shed 5 bases and J 2 bases; nucleotides not matched to a gene: 6.

This clonotype showed up just a few times. V and J are TRBV7-2 and TRBJ2-2; D is uncertain. The CDR3 is made up of 15 amino acids. Germline CDR1 reads SGHTA; CDR2 reads FQGNSA. The germline V and J ends were trimmed by 2 bases and 8 bases, with 15 bases remaining between them. The CDR3 region has the DNA TGTGCCAGCAGCTTATCAGAAACCTACCATGGGGAGCTGTTTTTT. Translating gives CASSLSETYHGELFF.

This clonotype was counted only a few times. V and J are TRBV6-2 or TRBV6-3 and TRBJ1-2, with unresolved D. Germline V gene sequence: CDR1 MNHEY, CDR2 SVGEGT. The CDR3 length is 12 residues. V lost 0 bases and J 8 bases, leaving 7 bases between the germline ends. CDR3 sequence: CASSYSRSGYTF. CDR3 nucleotides: TGTGCCAGCAGTTACTCGAGAAGCGGCTACACCTTC.

This clonotype has at least ten counts. The chain joins TRBV20-1 to TRBJ1-1; D might be TRBD1 (5 bases). The CDR3 spans 12 residues. Trimming pared 6 bases from V and 1 base from J, leaving 9 bases between. Germline V gene lookup returns CDR1 DFQATT and CDR2 SNEGSKA (reference sequence). CDR3 region: CSAGAANTEAFF. CDR3 in DNA: TGCAGTGCAGGGGCGGCGAACACTGAAGCTTTCTTT.

The gene calls are TRBV2 and TRBJ2-1; possibly TRBD2 for D (6 bases). Germline V gene sequence: CDR1 SNHLY, CDR2 FYNNEI. There are 14 residues in the CDR3. Trimming removed 1 base at V and 7 bases at J, with 11 bases between. CDR3 DNA sequence: TGTGCCAGCAGTGAAGAAGTTGGAGGGAATGAGCAGTTCTTC. It yields the protein CASSEEVGGNEQFF.

CDR3 in amino acids: CASSLVRESTDTQYF. The CDR3 bases are TGTGCCAGCAGCTTGGTGCGGGAGAGCACAGATACGCAGTATTTT. The V call is TRBV5-4, the J call TRBJ2-3; 7 positions agree with TRBD2. This CDR3 has 15 residues. J was trimmed by 0 bases and V by 0 bases; bases with no gene match: 1. CDR1 SGHNT and CDR2 YYREEE come from the germline V gene (reference sequence).

In its sample, this clonotype was seen a few times. The chain recombines TRBV12-3 or TRBV12-4 with TRBJ2-1, with D tentatively TRBD1 (6 bases). This CDR3 has 13 residues. Trimming took off 1 base at V and 10 bases at J, with 11 bases between the two ends. The CDR3 reads CASSLGPGVEQFF. The CDR3 DNA is TGTGCCAGCAGTTTAGGGCCAGGGGTCGAGCAGTTCTTC.

In DNA form, the CDR3 reads TGTGCCAGCAAGGGGACTAGCGAGAATGAGCAGTTCTTC. Its translation: CASKGTSENEQFF. The genes are TRBV6-1 and TRBJ2-1; 10 bases are a match to TRBD2. From germline, CDR1 is MNHNS and CDR2 SASEGT. V gave up 7 bases and J gave up 7 bases; unmatched junction bases: 4. The CDR3 totals 13 residues.